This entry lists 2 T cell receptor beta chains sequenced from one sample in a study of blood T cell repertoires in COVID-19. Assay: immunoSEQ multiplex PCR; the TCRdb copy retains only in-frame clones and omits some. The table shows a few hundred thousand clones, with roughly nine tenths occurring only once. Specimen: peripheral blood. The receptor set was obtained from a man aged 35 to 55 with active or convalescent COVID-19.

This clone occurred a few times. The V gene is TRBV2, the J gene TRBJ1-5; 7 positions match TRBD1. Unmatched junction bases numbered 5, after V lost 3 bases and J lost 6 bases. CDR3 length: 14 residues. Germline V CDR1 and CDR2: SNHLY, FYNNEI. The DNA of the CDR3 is TGTGCCAGCAGTGATCAGGGGGGTAGTCAGCCCCAGCATTTT. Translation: CASSDQGGSQPQHF.

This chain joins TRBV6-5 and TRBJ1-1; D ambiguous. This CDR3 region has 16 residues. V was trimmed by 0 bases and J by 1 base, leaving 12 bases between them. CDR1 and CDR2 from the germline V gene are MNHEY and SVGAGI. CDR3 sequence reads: CASSYSEGRGNTEAFF. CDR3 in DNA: TGTGCCAGCAGTTACTCTGAGGGCCGAGGGAACACTGAAGCTTTCTTT.